Each of the 26 T cell receptor beta chains below was sequenced from the same sample in a study of T cell responses to AZD1222 COVID-19 vaccine. Assay: immunoSEQ multiplex PCR; the TCRdb copy retains only in-frame clones and omits some. The top ten hold approximately 7% of the sample, which has more than 150,000 clones, approximately 91% seen once. The sample consisted of peripheral blood, taken after recovery from COVID-19. The origin of the receptors is an adult who had recovered from COVID-19.

This clone is a singleton in its sample. The V gene is TRBV9, the J gene TRBJ2-1, with D perhaps matching TRBD1 or TRBD2 (5 bases each). Trimming shortened V by 2 bases and J by 13 bases, and 13 bases separated the two germline ends. This CDR3 has 12 residues. Germline assignment: CDR1 SGDLS and CDR2 YYNGEE. In nucleotides, the CDR3 is TGTGCCAGCAGCGTTCCACCGGGACCCCAGTTCTTC. Amino acid sequence: CASSVPPGPQFF.

The V gene is TRBV15, the J gene TRBJ2-5; TRBD1 is a possible D gene (5 bases). Between the trimmed V and J ends, which lost 3 bases and 4 bases, there was a span of 9 bases. This CDR3 has 13 amino acids. CDR1 is LNHNV, CDR2 YYDKDF, per germline (reference sequence). CDR3 in DNA: TGTGCCACCAGCAGTGGGGCCAGAGAGACCCAGTACTTC. Residues: CATSSGARETQYF.

This sequence joins TRBV7-9 and TRBJ2-5; D may correspond to TRBD1 or TRBD2 (5 bases each). V lost 3 bases, J lost 5 bases, and 13 bases lay in between. The CDR3 extends over 14 amino acids. Germline CDR1 is SEHNR and CDR2 is FQNEAQ (reference sequence). CDR3 bases: TGTGCCAGCAGCTTGGGGAGTGGGACGGAGACCCAGTACTTC. This encodes CASSLGSGTETQYF.

V usage is TRBV20-1 and J usage is TRBJ1-1, with a tentative D call TRBD1 (5 bases). Germline V lookup: CDR1 DFQATT, CDR2 SNEGSKA (reference sequence). The ends were cut back, 3 bases at V and 3 bases at J, with 14 bases in the middle. The CDR3 has 14 amino acids. The CDR3 nucleotides read TGCAGTGCTAGTACCCACGGGGGATACACTGAAGCTTTCTTT. It codes for CSASTHGGYTEAFF.

This rearrangement joins TRBV3-1 (or the pseudogene TRBV3-2) to TRBJ2-2; 9 nucleotides agree with TRBD1. Germline CDR1 and CDR2: LGHDT and YNNKEL (reference sequence). V gave up 6 bases and J gave up 7 bases; unmatched junction bases: 18. The CDR3 is made up of 18 amino acids. DNA of the CDR3: TGTGCCAGCAGACTAATTGACAGGGGGTCCCTTTTTGGCGGGGAGCTGTTTTTT. It codes for CASRLIDRGSLFGGELFF.

This rearrangement joins TRBV9 to TRBJ1-2; D remains unclear. CDR1 and CDR2 from the germline V gene are SGDLS and YYNGEE. The CDR3 length is 14 residues. The V end was cut by 6 bases, the J end by 8 bases, with 20 bases between. The CDR3 coding sequence is TGTGCCAGCAACCGACTGATACATGGGGTGGGCTACACCTTC. This gives the protein CASNRLIHGVGYTF. The full variable domain, rest sourced from reference TRBV9 and TRBJ1-2, is DSGVTQTPKHLITATGQRVTLRCSPRSGDLSVYWYQQSLDQGLQFLIQYYNGEERAKGNILERFSAQQFPDLHSELNLSSLELGDSALYFCASNRLIHGVGYTFGSGTRLTVV.

The chain carries TRBV3-1 (or the pseudogene TRBV3-2) and TRBJ1-1; D remains ambiguous. The CDR3 loop spans 15 amino acids. Trimming cost V 0 bases and J 3 bases, with 11 bases left between them. Germline CDR1 LGHDT, CDR2 YNNKEL (reference sequence). CDR3 DNA sequence: TGTGCCAGCAGCCAAGAAGGACGGGCCTACACTGAAGCTTTCTTT. It is translated as CASSQEGRAYTEAFF.

The chain uses TRBV5-4 and TRBJ1-1; 7 nucleotides line up with TRBD1. J lost 0 bases, V lost 4 bases, and 6 bases had no gene match. In germline, CDR1 is SGHNT, CDR2 YYREEE (reference sequence). CDR3 size: 15 residues. CDR3 in DNA: TGTGCCAGCAGCCCCCCACAGGGGTTGAACACTGAAGCTTTCTTT. It yields the protein CASSPPQGLNTEAFF.

This chain joins TRBV19 and TRBJ1-1; D may be TRBD1 (5 bases). Trimming took off 6 bases at V and 0 bases at J, with 11 bases between the two ends. This CDR3 region has 14 residues. Germline CDR1 is LNHDA and CDR2 is SQIVND (reference sequence). The CDR3 is CASRGTGVNTEAFF. CDR3 nucleotides: TGTGCCAGTAGGGGTACAGGCGTGAACACTGAAGCTTTCTTT.

This clone was counted a single time. The rearrangement links TRBV29-1 to TRBJ2-3; D perhaps matches TRBD2 (6 bases). Between the trimmed V and J ends, which lost 7 bases and 2 bases, there was a span of 13 bases. The CDR3 sequence is 13 residues long. Germline lookup yields CDR1 SQVTM and CDR2 ANQGSEA. DNA of the CDR3: TGCAGCGGGGGGGACCGATTCACAGATACGCAGTATTTT. This sequence encodes CSGGDRFTDTQYF.

The chain links TRBV28 to TRBJ2-1, with D perhaps matching TRBD1 (6 bases). Germline assignment: CDR1 MDHEN and CDR2 SYDVKM. V lost 2 bases and J lost 1, with 12 bases in between. This CDR3 region has 16 residues. This CDR3 reads CASSLPGRGSYNEQFF. The CDR3 DNA reads TGTGCCAGCAGTTTACCCGGCAGGGGTTCCTACAATGAGCAGTTCTTC.

V usage is TRBV19 and J usage is TRBJ2-7; TRBD1 is a possible D gene (5 bases). This CDR3 is built from 14 residues. The V gene's germline CDR1 is LNHDA and CDR2 SQIVND (reference sequence). The V gene lost 5 bases and the J gene lost 2 bases, with 13 bases spanning the gap. Written as DNA, the CDR3 is TGTGCCAGTAGTCCCCCAGGGATCACCTACGAGCAGTACTTC. It codes for CASSPPGITYEQYF.

The V gene is TRBV4-3, the J gene TRBJ2-5; TRBD2 agrees at 12 bases. Trimming at V came to 2 bases and at J to 5 bases, leaving 6 bases not matched to a gene. The CDR3 contains 16 residues. The V gene's germline CDR1 is LGHNA and CDR2 YSLEER. The CDR3, as DNA: TGCGCCAGCAGCCAAAGCCCTAGCGGGGGGGCCGAGACCCAGTACTTC. This gives the protein CASSQSPSGGAETQYF.

V usage is TRBV6-5 and J usage is TRBJ1-4; D possibly corresponds to TRBD1 (5 bases). The ends were cut back, 6 bases at V and 2 bases at J, with 10 bases in the middle. The CDR3 is 14 amino acids. In germline, CDR1 is MNHEY, CDR2 SVGAGI. The CDR3 DNA reads TGTGCCAGCAGCAGACAGACGACTAATGAAAAACTGTTTTTT. Translation: CASSRQTTNEKLFF.

The chain joins TRBV27 to TRBJ1-2, with TRBD1 matching 7 bases. Trimming at V came to 3 bases and at J to 5 bases, leaving 3 bases not matched to a gene. The CDR3 has 13 amino acids. CDR1 MNHEY and CDR2 SMNVEV come from the germline V gene (reference sequence). CDR3 in DNA: TGTGCCAGCAGTTTCCCAGGGGGGTATGGCTACACCTTC. Translation gives CASSFPGGYGYTF.

V usage is TRBV19 and J usage is TRBJ2-3; the match to TRBD2 covers 9 bases. Germline loops: CDR1 LNHDA, CDR2 SQIVND (reference sequence). The CDR3 loop spans 14 amino acids. V lost 6 bases, J lost 4 bases, and 5 bases stayed unmatched. The DNA for the CDR3 is TGTGCCAGTAGCGGCGGGAGGGACGCAGATACGCAGTATTTT. Its protein is CASSGGRDADTQYF.

This chain connects TRBV11-2 to TRBJ2-6; 9 bases map to TRBD2. Trimming removed 5 bases from V and 5 bases from J; junction bases left unmatched: 4. The CDR3 extends over 15 amino acids. Germline V gene lookup returns CDR1 SGHAT and CDR2 FQNNGV. This CDR3 reads CASSESGGWANVLTF. CDR3 DNA sequence: TGTGCCAGCAGCGAAAGCGGGGGGTGGGCCAACGTCCTGACTTTC.

The V and J genes are TRBV29-1 and TRBJ2-3, with D possibly TRBD1 on 5 matching bases. The CDR3 spans 14 residues. The germline gives CDR1 SQVTM, CDR2 ANQGSEA. V was trimmed by 3 bases and J by 0 bases, leaving 10 bases between them. CDR3 coding DNA: TGCAGCGTTGATGGGGCCGAGAGCACAGATACGCAGTATTTT. It translates to CSVDGAESTDTQYF.

The chain combines TRBV5-1 with TRBJ2-5; TRBD2 agrees at 8 bases. V lost 4 bases and J lost 2; bases outside the gene matches: 10. This CDR3 contains 16 residues. Germline loops: CDR1 SGHRS, CDR2 YFSETQ. For the CDR3, the DNA is TGCGCCAGCAGCCCGGGGGGGCCGGCGGTACAAGAGACCCAGTACTTC. Its translation: CASSPGGPAVQETQYF.

The rearrangement joins TRBV11-2 to TRBJ2-7; D may match TRBD1 or TRBD2 (5 bases each). CDR1 is SGHAT, CDR2 FQNNGV, per germline. The V end lost 3 bases, the J end lost 0 bases, and 12 bases lay between the germline ends. There are 15 residues in the CDR3. Here the CDR3 reads CASSFRWGSSYEQYF. The DNA of the CDR3 is TGTGCCAGCAGCTTTAGGTGGGGGAGCTCCTACGAGCAGTACTTC.

This chain links TRBV28 with TRBJ2-2; 10 bases align to TRBD1. This CDR3 is built from 14 residues. The germline V gene encodes CDR1 MDHEN and CDR2 SYDVKM. Losses at the gene ends were 6 bases for V and 7 bases for J; bases not matched to a gene: 5. The CDR3 reads CASRRTGGGGELFF. The CDR3 nucleotides are TGTGCCAGCAGGCGGACAGGGGGTGGCGGGGAGCTGTTTTTT.

CDR3 sequence reads: CASSLVGDQLFF. As DNA, the CDR3 is TGCGCCAGCAGCTTGGTCGGGGATCAGCTGTTTTTT. The chain is built from TRBV5-1 and TRBJ2-2, with D possibly matching TRBD2 (5 bases). The CDR3 length is 12 residues. The germline V gene has CDR1 SGHRS and CDR2 YFSETQ. The germline V and J ends were trimmed by 0 bases and 12 bases, with 9 bases remaining between them.

DNA of the CDR3: TGTGCCAGCAGCGTATCCCAAAGGCTAGCGGGTAATGAGCAGTTCTTC. Translated, it gives CASSVSQRLAGNEQFF. The chain recombines TRBV9 with TRBJ2-1; 8 bases line up with TRBD2. This CDR3 is built from 16 residues. Germline V gene sequence: CDR1 SGDLS, CDR2 YYNGEE. With 1 base clipped from V and 7 bases from J, the junction kept 10 bases outside the gene matches.

The chain has TRBV5-1 and TRBJ2-7, with D tentatively TRBD1 (5 bases). The V end was cut by 5 bases, the J end by 6 bases, with 15 bases between. This CDR3 region has 13 residues. Germline V CDR1 and CDR2: SGHRS, YFSETQ. CDR3 DNA: TGCGCCAGCAGTTACCACAGGAGCGCCGAGCAGTACTTC. Its protein product is CASSYHRSAEQYF. Together with reference TRBV5-1 and TRBJ2-7, the CDR3 gives the full variable domain: KAGVTQTPRYLIKTRGQQVTLSCSPISGHRSVSWYQQTPGQGLQFLFEYFSETQRNKGNFPGRFSGRQFSNSRSEMNVSTLELGDSALYLCASSYHRSAEQYFGPGTRLTVT.

The V gene is TRBV19, the J gene TRBJ1-1; D is unclear. The length of the CDR3 is 14 residues. CDR1 and CDR2 from the germline V gene are LNHDA and SQIVND (reference sequence). Trimming cost V 3 bases and J 5 bases, with 13 bases left between them. CDR3 nucleotides: TGTGCCAGTAGTATCGCGTTTGTCGGGACTGAAGCTTTCTTT. Encoded protein: CASSIAFVGTEAFF.

This sequence joins TRBV29-1 and TRBJ2-7, with 10 bases lining up with TRBD1. Germline V gives CDR1 SQVTM, CDR2 ANQGSEA. The CDR3 has 14 amino acids. V lost 1 base and J lost 6; bases outside the gene matches: 6. As DNA, the CDR3 is TGCAGCGTTGAAGGGGGGACAGGGGTTAGCGAGCAGTACTTC. Its protein is CSVEGGTGVSEQYF.